The 11 T cell receptor beta chains given below trace back to one sample, sequenced in a study of T cell repertoires in ileal Crohn's disease. TCRdb's table, derived via immunoSEQ multiplex PCR, lists solely in-frame clones and lacks some. The repertoire includes about 7,200 clones, 75% to 85% of them detected once, and around 27% sits in the top ten. Time point indicated: proximal margin of the surgical specimen (macroscopically non-inflamed). The sequencing input was ileal tissue. These TCRs come from an adult with Crohn's disease.

This chain uses TRBV6-4 with TRBJ2-2; no reliable D call. Per germline, CDR1 MRHNA and CDR2 SNTAGT. The CDR3 is 13 residues long. The V gene lost 6 bases and the J gene lost 3 bases, with 8 bases spanning the gap. CDR3 sequence: CASRSSHTGELFF. CDR3 in DNA: TGTGCCAGCAGATCCTCCCACACCGGGGAGCTGTTTTTT.

V is TRBV18 and J is TRBJ1-1, with 8 positions matching TRBD1. V trimming: 3 bases; J trimming: 3 bases; junction bases outside the gene matches: 9. This CDR3 spans 16 amino acids. Germline lookup yields CDR1 KGHSH and CDR2 LQKENI. The CDR3 protein is CASSPRQGMRDTEAFF. CDR3 coding DNA: TGTGCCAGCTCACCGCGACAGGGGATGAGGGACACTGAAGCTTTCTTT.

This clone was observed a few times. As DNA, the CDR3 is TGTGCCAGCAGCCTGTCGTCCCTCTATGGCTACACCTTC. Amino acid sequence: CASSLSSLYGYTF. The J gene is TRBJ1-2, the V gene TRBV7-8; D not certain. This CDR3 has 13 amino acids. Looked up from germline, CDR1 is SGHVS and CDR2 is FQNEAQ. V lost 5 bases, J lost 4 bases, and 11 bases lay in between.

The rearrangement joins TRBV14 to TRBJ2-3; D is possibly TRBD1 (5 bases). Trimming cost V 3 bases and J 0 bases, with 10 bases left between them. Germline values: CDR1 SGHDN, CDR2 FVKESK. This CDR3 has 15 amino acids. The CDR3 sequence: CASSHGQASTDTQYF. DNA for the CDR3: TGTGCCAGCAGCCATGGACAAGCTAGCACAGATACGCAGTATTTT.

This rearrangement joins TRBV10-3 to TRBJ2-1, with 9 bases aligning to TRBD2. Germline V lookup: CDR1 ENHRY, CDR2 SYGVKD. Losses at the gene ends were 3 bases for V and 7 bases for J; bases not matched to a gene: 10. The CDR3 contains 16 residues. The CDR3 is CAISDGAGGGLNEQFF. The CDR3 nucleotides are TGTGCCATCAGTGACGGAGCGGGGGGTGGGTTAAATGAGCAGTTCTTC.

The J gene is TRBJ2-5, the V gene TRBV30, with D tentatively TRBD1 or TRBD2 (6 bases each). V lost 3 bases, J lost 10 bases, and 18 bases lay in between. CDR3 length equals 13 residues. Germline assignment: CDR1 GTSNPN and CDR2 SVGIG (reference sequence). The CDR3 here is CAWRGAQVGGQYF. The CDR3 region has the DNA TGTGCCTGGAGGGGGGCACAGGTGGGGGGCCAGTACTTC.

The J gene is TRBJ1-1, the V gene TRBV7-3, with TRBD1 as a possible D gene (5 bases). The V end lost 5 bases, the J end lost 4 bases, and 11 bases lay between the germline ends. Germline V gives CDR1 SGHTA, CDR2 FQGTGA. This CDR3 has 13 residues. The DNA for the CDR3 is TGTGCCAGCAGCCCTTACGGGGGCACTGAAGCTTTCTTT. Protein sequence: CASSPYGGTEAFF.

The chain has TRBV19 and TRBJ2-5; a possible D gene is TRBD2 (6 bases). This CDR3 spans 16 amino acids. Per germline, CDR1 LNHDA and CDR2 SQIVND (reference sequence). V shed 5 bases and J shed 1 base, with 17 bases lying between them. In DNA form, the CDR3 reads TGTGCCAGTAGTTGGAGGGGCCGAAGCCCCCAAGAGACCCAGTACTTC. Amino acids: CASSWRGRSPQETQYF.

The chain joins TRBV5-6 to TRBJ2-3, with D unclear. The CDR3 extends over 13 amino acids. CDR1 and CDR2 (germline): SGHDT, YYEEEE. V lost 2 bases, J lost 2 bases, and 6 bases lay in between. The CDR3 nucleotides are TGTGCCAGCAGCTTAGGAGCCACAGATACGCAGTATTTT. It codes for CASSLGATDTQYF.

This clone was found once. V usage is TRBV6-5 and J usage is TRBJ2-3, with TRBD2 matching 8 bases. V lost 7 bases, J lost 6 bases, and 9 bases stayed unmatched. This CDR3 is 14 amino acids long. CDR1 MNHEY and CDR2 SVGAGI come from the germline V gene. The CDR3 DNA reads TGTGCCAGCAACACGCGGGGGGCTAGGGATACGCAGTATTTT. This gives the protein CASNTRGARDTQYF.

The J gene is TRBJ2-2, the V gene TRBV28, with 9 bases identical to TRBD2. Germline loops: CDR1 MDHEN, CDR2 SYDVKM. This CDR3 is built from 15 residues. The ends lost 6 bases at V and 4 bases at J; junction bases unmatched: 6. In DNA, the CDR3 is TGTGCCAGCAGAAATAGCGGGAGAGGCACCGGGGAGCTGTTTTTT. Protein sequence: CASRNSGRGTGELFF.